This paragraph reports one TCR beta chain. Assay used: immunoSEQ multiplex PCR; TCRdb lists only in-frame clones, some missing. Here the sample spans 29,000 or so clones, around four fifths being singletons. The data were taken from a study of graft-versus-host responses after intestinal transplantation. V dropped 3 bases and J dropped 0 bases, with 4 bases sitting between them. The CDR3 spans 13 residues. CDR1 SGDLS and CDR2 YYNGEE come from the germline V gene. Graft-derived tissue was subjected to processing to liberate intraepithelial and lamina propria lymphocytes. The sequencing here drew on ileum tissue, taken 98 days after intestinal transplantation. The sequence was collected from a human patient who received an intestinal transplant, so some T cells may come from the graft donor. This rearrangement joins TRBV9 to TRBJ1-3; D gene uncertain. CDR3 bases: TGTGCCAGCAGCGACTCCTCTGGAAACACCATATATTTT. It encodes CASSDSSGNTIYF.